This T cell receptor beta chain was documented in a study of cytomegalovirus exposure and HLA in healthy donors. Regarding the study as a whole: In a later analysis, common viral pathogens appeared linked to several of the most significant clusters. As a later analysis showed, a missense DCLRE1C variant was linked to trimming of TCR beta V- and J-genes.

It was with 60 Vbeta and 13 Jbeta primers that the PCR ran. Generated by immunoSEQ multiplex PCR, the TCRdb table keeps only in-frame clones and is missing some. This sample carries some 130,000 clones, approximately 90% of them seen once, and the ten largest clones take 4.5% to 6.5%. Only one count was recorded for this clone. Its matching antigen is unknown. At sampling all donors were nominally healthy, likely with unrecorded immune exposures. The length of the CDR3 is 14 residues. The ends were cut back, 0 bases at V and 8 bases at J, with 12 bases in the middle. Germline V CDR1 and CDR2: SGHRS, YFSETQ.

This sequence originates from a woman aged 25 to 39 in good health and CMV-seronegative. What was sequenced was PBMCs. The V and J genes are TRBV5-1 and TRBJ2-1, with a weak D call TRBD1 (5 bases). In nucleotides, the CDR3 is TGCGCCAGCAGCTTGGGGGGCGTCTGGGATGAGCAGTTCTTC. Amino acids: CASSLGGVWDEQFF.